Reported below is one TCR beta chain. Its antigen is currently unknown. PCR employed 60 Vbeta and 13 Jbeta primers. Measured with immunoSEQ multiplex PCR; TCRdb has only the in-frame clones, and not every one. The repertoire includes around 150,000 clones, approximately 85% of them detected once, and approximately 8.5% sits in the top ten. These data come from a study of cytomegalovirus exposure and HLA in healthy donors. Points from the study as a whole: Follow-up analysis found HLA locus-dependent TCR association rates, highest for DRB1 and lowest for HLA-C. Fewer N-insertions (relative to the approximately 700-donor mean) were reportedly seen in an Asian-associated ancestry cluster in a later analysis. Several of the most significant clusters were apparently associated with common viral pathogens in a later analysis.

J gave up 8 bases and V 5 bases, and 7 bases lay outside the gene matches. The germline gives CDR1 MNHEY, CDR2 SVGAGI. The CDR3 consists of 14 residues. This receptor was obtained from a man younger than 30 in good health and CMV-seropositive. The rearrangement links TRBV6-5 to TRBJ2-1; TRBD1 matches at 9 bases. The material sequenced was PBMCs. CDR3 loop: CASSRTGEQDEQFF. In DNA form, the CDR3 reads TGTGCCAGCAGTAGGACAGGGGAACAGGATGAGCAGTTCTTC.